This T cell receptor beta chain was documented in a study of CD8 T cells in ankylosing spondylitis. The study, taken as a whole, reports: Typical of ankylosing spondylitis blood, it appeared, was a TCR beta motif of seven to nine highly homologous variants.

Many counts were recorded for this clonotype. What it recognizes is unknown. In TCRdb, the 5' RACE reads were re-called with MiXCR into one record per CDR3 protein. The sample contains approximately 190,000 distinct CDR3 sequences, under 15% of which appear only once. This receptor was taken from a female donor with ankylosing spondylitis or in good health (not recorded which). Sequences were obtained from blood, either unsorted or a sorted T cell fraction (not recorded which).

The CDR3 DNA reads TGTGCCACCAGTGATTTGGGTGGAGTGAGGTCGTTCTTC. This codes for CATSDLGGVRSFF. This chain uses TRBV24-1 with TRBJ2-1; D unresolved. CDR1 and CDR2 (germline): KGHDR, SFDVKD. Trimming cost V 0 bases and J 15 bases, with 14 bases left between them. The CDR3 has 13 amino acids.